One and the same sample provided the 27 T cell receptor beta chains below, sequenced in a study of blood T cell repertoires in COVID-19. Data came from immunoSEQ multiplex PCR; TCRdb stores just in-frame clones and leaves some out. This table holds tens of thousands of clones, about four fifths found once. The specimen sequenced was peripheral blood. Every receptor here comes from a woman older than 75 with COVID-19, enrolled during active disease.

The V call is TRBV28, the J call TRBJ1-4; 7 bases map to TRBD1. CDR1 and CDR2 (germline): MDHEN, SYDVKM. Trimming cost V 6 bases and J 8 bases; bases outside gene matches: 9. The CDR3 runs to 14 residues. This chain's CDR3 is CASRRDSIWEKLFF. In DNA, the CDR3 is TGTGCCAGCAGAAGGGACAGTATTTGGGAAAAACTGTTTTTT.

The chain carries TRBV20-1 and TRBJ2-7; D might be TRBD2 (6 bases). Germline loops: CDR1 DFQATT, CDR2 SNEGSKA (reference sequence). CDR3 size: 10 residues. With 6 bases removed from V and 6 bases from J, the gap between germline ends came to 9 bases. CDR3 bases: TGCAGTGCGCGGGGAGGCGAGCAGTACTTC. Its protein product is CSARGGEQYF.

The table lists this clone with a few counts. The chain employs TRBV5-6 and TRBJ2-5, with 7 bases aligning to TRBD1. Germline V gene data show CDR1 as SGHDT and CDR2 as YYEEEE. V dropped 3 bases and J dropped 5; count of bases not matched to a gene: 7. The CDR3 consists of 14 residues. The CDR3 sequence is CASSSQGPGETQYF. CDR3 sequence (DNA): TGTGCCAGCAGCTCACAGGGGCCTGGGGAGACCCAGTACTTC.

This chain uses TRBV24-1 with TRBJ2-7; 8 bases are shared with TRBD2. Germline CDR1 KGHDR, CDR2 SFDVKD. The CDR3 totals 14 residues. The trim removed 3 bases at V and 5 bases at J, leaving 5 bases unmatched. CDR3 loop: CATSDSSGSNEQYF. CDR3 bases: TGTGCCACCAGTGATAGCAGCGGGAGTAACGAGCAGTACTTC.

The J gene is TRBJ2-1, the V gene TRBV5-1; 12 bases line up with TRBD2. This CDR3 spans 20 amino acids. V lost 0 bases and J lost 1; bases outside the gene matches: 11. Germline V gene lookup returns CDR1 SGHRS and CDR2 YFSETQ. The CDR3 nucleotides read TGCGCCAGCAGCTTGGGGGGGACGACTAGCGGGAGTGTTTCCTACAATGAGCAGTTCTTC. As protein: CASSLGGTTSGSVSYNEQFF.

This clone has just one count. V usage is TRBV7-2 and J usage is TRBJ2-3; D might be TRBD1 (6 bases). Germline V gene lookup returns CDR1 SGHTA and CDR2 FQGNSA. CDR3 length: 14 residues. The V gene lost 6 bases and the J gene lost 0 bases, with 10 bases spanning the gap. The CDR3 spells CASSWGHSTDTQYF. In DNA, the CDR3 is TGTGCCAGCAGTTGGGGACATAGCACAGATACGCAGTATTTT.

J is TRBJ2-7 and V is TRBV5-1; tentatively, D is TRBD1 (6 bases). Trimming shortened V by 0 bases and J by 1 base, and 20 bases separated the two germline ends. The CDR3 sequence is 18 residues long. Looked up from germline, CDR1 is SGHRS and CDR2 is YFSETQ. CDR3 bases: TGCGCCAGCAGCTTGGTGTTCTCGATGACAGGTACTTCCTACGAGCAGTACTTC. Translated, it gives CASSLVFSMTGTSYEQYF.

This chain connects TRBV7-3 to TRBJ2-5, with TRBD2 matching over 12 bases. The germline V gene encodes CDR1 SGHTA and CDR2 FQGTGA. The CDR3 length is 22 residues. With 4 bases clipped from V and 2 bases from J, the junction kept 23 bases outside the gene matches. CDR3 nucleotides: TGTGCCAGCAGCTCGCCGATCGCAATGACTAGCGGGAGAACTGGCAGTCAAGAGACCCAGTACTTC. Translated, it gives CASSSPIAMTSGRTGSQETQYF. The full variable domain, in which reference TRBV7-3 and TRBJ2-5 provide the parts outside the CDR3, is GAGVSQTPSNKVTEKGKYVELRCDPISGHTALYWYRQSLGQGPEFLIYFQGTGAADDSGLPNDRFFAVRPEGSVSTLKIQRTERGDSAVYLCASSSPIAMTSGRTGSQETQYFGPGTRLLVL.

The chain uses TRBV29-1 and TRBJ1-1, with 7 bases matching TRBD1. Germline values: CDR1 SQVTM, CDR2 ANQGSEA. The junction had 3 bases not matched to a gene; V was cut back by 4 bases and J by 1 base. There are 13 residues in the CDR3. The chain's CDR3 is CSVVKGANTEAFF. The CDR3 region has the DNA TGCAGCGTTGTGAAGGGGGCGAACACTGAAGCTTTCTTT.

The J gene is TRBJ2-3, the V gene TRBV10-1, with 10 bases that match TRBD2. V lost 5 bases, J lost 2 bases, and 4 bases stayed unmatched. The germline CDR1 and CDR2 sequences are WNHNN and SYGVQD (reference sequence). The CDR3 runs to 15 residues. CDR3 protein: CASSSLAGATDTQYF. Here the CDR3 DNA reads TGCGCCAGCAGTTCCCTAGCGGGAGCCACAGATACGCAGTATTTT.

This sequence joins TRBV29-1 and TRBJ1-2, with D maybe TRBD1 (6 bases). The length of the CDR3 is 13 residues. V gave up 4 bases and J gave up 8 bases, with 17 bases separating them. The germline V gene encodes CDR1 SQVTM and CDR2 ANQGSEA. The CDR3 is CSVGDDGTKGYTF. In DNA, the CDR3 is TGCAGCGTTGGGGACGACGGGACAAAAGGCTACACCTTC.

The rearrangement joins TRBV16 to TRBJ1-2; 7 bases agree with TRBD1. The germline CDR1 and CDR2 sequences are KGHSY and FQNENV. Losses at the gene ends were 4 bases for V and 8 bases for J; bases not matched to a gene: 7. This CDR3 spans 13 amino acids. The CDR3 DNA is TGTGCCAGCAGCCGCCAACAGGGGACGGGCTACACCTTC. This sequence encodes CASSRQQGTGYTF.

The chain is built from TRBV18 and TRBJ2-7, with D uncertain. Germline V gene lookup returns CDR1 KGHSH and CDR2 LQKENI. V lost 6 bases and J lost 5, with 20 bases in between. The CDR3 runs to 15 residues. The CDR3 here is CASSPPLAGADEQYF. The CDR3, as DNA: TGTGCCAGCTCCCCCCCCCTGGCCGGAGCCGACGAGCAGTACTTC.

The CDR3 loop is CASSLVWEGGRTDTQYF. In nucleotides, the CDR3 is TGTGCCAGCAGCTTAGTTTGGGAAGGCGGGAGAACAGATACGCAGTATTTT. The chain has TRBV11-2 and TRBJ2-3; TRBD2 matches 7 bases. Losses at the gene ends were 1 base for V and 3 bases for J; bases not matched to a gene: 10. This CDR3 spans 17 amino acids. Germline loops: CDR1 SGHAT, CDR2 FQNNGV.

This sequence joins TRBV5-1 and TRBJ1-1, with D possibly being TRBD1 (6 bases). V lost 4 bases to trimming and J lost 3 bases, with 10 bases between them. This CDR3 has 13 amino acids. Germline values: CDR1 SGHRS, CDR2 YFSETQ. DNA of the CDR3: TGCGCCAGCAGCGCCCAGGGGTACACTGAAGCTTTCTTT. This gives the protein CASSAQGYTEAFF.

This chain uses TRBV9 with TRBJ2-3; 8 bases map to TRBD2. J was trimmed by 6 bases and V by 0 bases; bases with no gene match: 15. There are 18 residues in the CDR3. Germline V lookup: CDR1 SGDLS, CDR2 YYNGEE. For the CDR3, the DNA is TGTGCCAGCAGCGTAGTTGGTCTAGCGGGTTCTACGGGGGATACGCAGTATTTT. This sequence encodes CASSVVGLAGSTGDTQYF.

The chain couples TRBV19 to TRBJ2-3; TRBD2 aligns across 9 bases. CDR1 and CDR2 from the germline V gene are LNHDA and SQIVND (reference sequence). The J segment lost 2 bases and the V segment lost 5 bases, leaving 5 bases of the junction unmatched. The CDR3 loop spans 15 amino acids. The CDR3 nucleotides are TGTGCCAGTAGTGTAGCGGGAGTGTTCACAGATACGCAGTATTTT. Its protein product is CASSVAGVFTDTQYF.

The chain employs TRBV7-2 and TRBJ2-7; no firm D call. Germline-derived CDR1 and CDR2 are SGHTA and FQGNSA. This CDR3 comprises 14 residues. Trimming took 1 base from V and 2 from J, leaving 9 bases between them. The CDR3 region is CASSLGGRTYEQYF. The CDR3 DNA reads as TGTGCCAGCAGCTTAGGTGGTAGAACCTACGAGCAGTACTTC. The variable domain in full, completed from reference TRBV7-2 and TRBJ2-7, reads GAGVSQSPSNKVTEKGKDVELRCDPISGHTALYWYRQSLGQGLEFLIYFQGNSAPDKSGLPSDRFSAERTGGSVSTLTIQRTQQEDSAVYLCASSLGGRTYEQYFGPGTRLTVT.

The chain recombines TRBV11-2 with TRBJ2-3; weak D call: TRBD2 (6 bases). The germline CDR1 and CDR2 sequences are SGHAT and FQNNGV. V lost 5 bases and J lost 1, with 16 bases in between. The CDR3 totals 16 residues. For the CDR3, the DNA is TGTGCCAGCAGCCCCCGAGCGGGCCCACGCACAGATACGCAGTATTTT. Translation: CASSPRAGPRTDTQYF.

The chain employs TRBV11-2 and TRBJ2-5; TRBD2 aligns across 9 bases. The CDR3 is made up of 15 amino acids. Unmatched junction bases numbered 8, after V lost 4 bases and J lost 5 bases. Per germline, CDR1 SGHAT and CDR2 FQNNGV. CDR3 DNA: TGTGCCAGCAGCTCCGTTTCTAGCGGGATGGAGACCCAGTACTTC. Its protein is CASSSVSSGMETQYF.

The chain uses TRBV11-2 and TRBJ2-1; 13 nucleotides align to TRBD2. The length of the CDR3 is 17 residues. CDR1 is SGHAT and CDR2 is FQNNGV in the germline V gene. Unmatched junction bases numbered 11, after V lost 4 bases and J lost 8 bases. In DNA form, the CDR3 reads TGTGCCAGCAGCTCGTACTCTGGACTAGCGGGAGCCTATGAGCAGTTCTTC. Encoded protein: CASSSYSGLAGAYEQFF. Combining the CDR3 with reference TRBV11-2 and TRBJ2-1 gives the whole variable domain EAGVAQSPRYKIIEKRQSVAFWCNPISGHATLYWYQQILGQGPKLLIQFQNNGVVDDSQLPKDRFSAERLKGVDSTLKIQPAKLEDSAVYLCASSSYSGLAGAYEQFFGPGTRLTVL.

V is TRBV6-5 and J is TRBJ1-5; maybe TRBD1 (5 bases). V was clipped by 4 bases and J by 5 bases, with 9 bases between them. The CDR3 sequence is 13 residues long. Per germline, CDR1 MNHEY and CDR2 SVGAGI. CDR3 sequence reads: CASSLVRDQPQHF. The CDR3 nucleotides read TGTGCCAGCAGTTTAGTCAGGGATCAGCCCCAGCATTTT.

This chain connects TRBV5-5 to TRBJ1-3; 7 bases fit TRBD1. This CDR3 region has 15 residues. CDR1 and CDR2 from the germline V gene are SGHKS and YYEKEE (reference sequence). J was trimmed by 0 bases and V by 4 bases; bases with no gene match: 4. In DNA form, the CDR3 reads TGTGCCAGCAGCGCGGGACAGCCCTCTGGAAACACCATATATTTT. Translated: CASSAGQPSGNTIYF. Using reference TRBV5-5 and TRBJ1-3 for the parts outside the CDR3, the full variable domain is DAGVTQSPTHLIKTRGQQVTLRCSPISGHKSVSWYQQVLGQGPQFIFQYYEKEERGRGNFPDRFSARQFPNYSSELNVNALLLGDSALYLCASSAGQPSGNTIYFGEGSWLTVV.

This chain's CDR3 is CASSYSGTPSNQPQHF. The DNA of the CDR3 is TGTGCCAGCAGTTACTCCGGGACACCGAGCAATCAGCCCCAGCATTTT. The gene calls are TRBV6-5 and TRBJ1-5, with TRBD1 as a possible D gene (6 bases). Germline V gene lookup returns CDR1 MNHEY and CDR2 SVGAGI. The CDR3 runs to 16 residues. V was shortened by 0 bases and J by 1 base, with 10 bases between the two germline ends.

The chain uses TRBV10-2 and TRBJ2-7, with 9 positions matching TRBD1. V trimming: 7 bases; J trimming: 5 bases; junction bases outside the gene matches: 15. Germline CDR1 is WSHSY and CDR2 is SAAADI. This CDR3 comprises 16 residues. This CDR3 reads CASTPLGQGQVHEQYF. CDR3 DNA: TGCGCCAGCACCCCCCTGGGACAGGGTCAAGTCCACGAGCAGTACTTC.

This chain joins TRBV12-3 or TRBV12-4 and TRBJ2-4; D is ambiguous. CDR3 size: 12 residues. V was clipped by 5 bases and J by 8 bases, with 10 bases between them. CDR3 DNA sequence: TGTGCCAGCAGTCCTCTCTCCCACATTCAGTACTTC. Protein product: CASSPLSHIQYF.

The chain joins TRBV7-9 to TRBJ2-7, with D possibly matching TRBD2 (6 bases). Trimming shortened V by 5 bases and J by 0 bases, and 11 bases separated the two germline ends. The germline CDR1 and CDR2 sequences are SEHNR and FQNEAQ (reference sequence). The CDR3 sequence is 14 residues long. The CDR3 DNA sequence: TGTGCCAGCAGCCCGGTGGGGGGCTCCTACGAGCAGTACTTC. It codes for CASSPVGGSYEQYF.